Shown below are 5 T cell receptor beta chains from a single sample sequenced in a study of beta chain features in type 1 diabetes. Sequenced material consisted of expressed TCRB transcripts (all of the isolated RNA was reverse transcribed). Sequenced by immunoSEQ multiplex PCR; TCRdb stores in-frame clones only, minus some. The sample contains around 180,000 clones, about 13% of which appear only once. The specimen sequenced was central memory CD4+ T cells from blood. Receptor source: a young woman in good health.

V is TRBV11-3 and J is TRBJ2-3; TRBD2 is a possible D gene (5 bases). The CDR3 spans 13 residues. Germline CDR1 is SGHNT and CDR2 is YENEEA. V was cut by 3 bases and J by 4 bases, with 8 bases left in between. The chain's CDR3 is CASSLRASDTQYF. The CDR3 DNA reads TGTGCCAGCAGCTTGAGGGCGTCAGATACGCAGTATTTT.

The chain uses TRBV7-3 and TRBJ2-3; 7 bases are a match to TRBD2. The V gene end was trimmed by 5 bases and the J gene end by 0 bases; junction bases not matched to a gene: 5. This CDR3 is built from 15 residues. The germline CDR1 and CDR2 sequences are SGHTA and FQGTGA. The CDR3 DNA is TGTGCCAGCAGCGCCTCTAGCGGTAGCACAGATACGCAGTATTTT. Translated: CASSASSGSTDTQYF.

CDR3 sequence (DNA): TGCGCCAGCAGCTTGAGCACGACTAGCGGGTACCAAGAGACCCAGTACTTC. Protein product: CASSLSTTSGYQETQYF. This chain links TRBV5-1 with TRBJ2-5; 10 bases match TRBD2. Germline trimming cut 1 base from V and 0 bases from J; bases unmatched to any gene: 6. CDR3 length: 17 residues. Germline V gives CDR1 SGHRS, CDR2 YFSETQ.

The chain combines TRBV5-1 with TRBJ2-3, with 10 bases fitting TRBD2. The CDR3 is 17 amino acids. The J segment lost 4 bases and the V segment lost 0 bases, leaving 8 bases of the junction unmatched. CDR1 SGHRS and CDR2 YFSETQ come from the germline V gene. CDR3 in DNA: TGCGCCAGCAGCTTGGCCGCGAGCGGGAGGGCGGCAGATACGCAGTATTTT. Translating it yields CASSLAASGRAADTQYF.

The table lists this clone with a few counts. This chain links TRBV29-1 with TRBJ2-1, with 8 bases fitting TRBD1. The germline CDR1 and CDR2 sequences are SQVTM and ANQGSEA. CDR3 length equals 15 residues. V dropped 3 bases and J dropped 4; count of bases not matched to a gene: 8. CDR3 residues: CSVDGQGARYNEQFF. DNA for the CDR3: TGCAGCGTTGACGGCCAGGGGGCGCGATACAATGAGCAGTTCTTC.